Sequencing of this TCR beta chain was carried out in a study of blood T cell repertoires in COVID-19. The wider study: Acute-phase and convalescent COVID-19 samples originated in the United States, Italy and Spain.

Per the authors' pipeline: Quantification of nucleated cells was approximated via reference gene primer amplification. The assay was immunoSEQ multiplex PCR, and TCRdb's table has in-frame clones only and misses some. D and trimming come from the DNA, and the V and J calls and clone size come from that table. The sample includes 150,000 to 200,000 clones, more than 70% of them seen just once. The sample holds one count of this clone. The CDR3 is made up of 14 amino acids. Trimming removed 1 base from V and 6 bases from J; junction bases left unmatched: 0. Germline CDR1 reads LNHNV; CDR2 reads YYDKDF (reference sequence).

The clonotype comes from a woman between 70 and 85 years old who had recovered from COVID-19. What was sequenced was peripheral blood. The chain carries TRBV15 and TRBJ2-2, with 9 bases fitting TRBD1. CDR3 sequence: CATSRGQGAGELFF. The DNA of the CDR3 is TGTGCCACCAGCAGAGGACAGGGGGCCGGGGAGCTGTTTTTT.